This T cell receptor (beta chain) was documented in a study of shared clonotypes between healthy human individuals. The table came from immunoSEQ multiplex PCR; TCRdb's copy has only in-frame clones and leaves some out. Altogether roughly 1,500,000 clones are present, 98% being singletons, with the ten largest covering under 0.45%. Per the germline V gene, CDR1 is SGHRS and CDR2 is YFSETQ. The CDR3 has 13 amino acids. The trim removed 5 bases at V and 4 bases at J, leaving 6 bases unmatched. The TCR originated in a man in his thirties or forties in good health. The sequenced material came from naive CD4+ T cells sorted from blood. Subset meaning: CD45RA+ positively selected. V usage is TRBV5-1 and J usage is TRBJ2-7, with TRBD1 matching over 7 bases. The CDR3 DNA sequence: TGCGCCAGCAGTCGTTGGACAGGTTACGAGCAGTACTTC. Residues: CASSRWTGYEQYF.